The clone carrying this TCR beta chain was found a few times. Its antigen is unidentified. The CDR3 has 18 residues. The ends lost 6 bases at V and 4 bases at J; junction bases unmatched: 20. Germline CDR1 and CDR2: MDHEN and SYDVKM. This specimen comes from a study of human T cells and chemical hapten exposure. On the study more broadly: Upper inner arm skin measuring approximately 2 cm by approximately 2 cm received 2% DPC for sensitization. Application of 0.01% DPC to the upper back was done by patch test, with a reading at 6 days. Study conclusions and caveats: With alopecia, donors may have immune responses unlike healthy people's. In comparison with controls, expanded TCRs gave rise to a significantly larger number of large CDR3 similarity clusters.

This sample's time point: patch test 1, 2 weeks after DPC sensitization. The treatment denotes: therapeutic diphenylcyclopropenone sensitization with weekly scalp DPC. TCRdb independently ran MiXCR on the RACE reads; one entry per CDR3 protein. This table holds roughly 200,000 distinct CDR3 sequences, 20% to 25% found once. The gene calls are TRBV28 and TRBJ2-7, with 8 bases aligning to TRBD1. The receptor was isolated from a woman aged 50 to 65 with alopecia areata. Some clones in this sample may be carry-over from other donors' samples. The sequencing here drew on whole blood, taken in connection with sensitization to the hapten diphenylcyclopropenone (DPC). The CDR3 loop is CASRPGTGVWGGLYEQYF. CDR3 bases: TGTGCCAGCAGACCCGGGACAGGAGTATGGGGTGGTCTGTACGAGCAGTACTTC.